This T cell receptor (beta chain) was documented in a study of human T cells and chemical hapten exposure. Time point: patch test 2, 6 weeks after DPC sensitization. Treatment indicated: therapeutic diphenylcyclopropenone sensitization with weekly scalp DPC. This clonotype was recorded at least ten times. TCRdb redid the calling of the RACE reads with MiXCR, one entry per CDR3 protein. The sample shows a few hundred thousand distinct CDR3 sequences, under 6.5% of them seen only once. Trimming removed 8 bases at V and 6 bases at J, with 16 bases between. In germline, CDR1 is MGHDK, CDR2 SYGVNS. CDR3 length: 13 residues.

This rearrangement joins TRBV25-1 to TRBJ1-2; D not resolved. The clonotype originates from a young woman with alopecia areata. Some clones in this sample may be carry-over from other donors' samples. This specimen was whole blood, taken in connection with sensitization to the hapten diphenylcyclopropenone (DPC). CDR3 loop: CASQMHGKDGYTF. As DNA, the CDR3 is TGTGCCAGCCAGATGCACGGGAAAGATGGCTACACCTTC.